The 32 T cell receptor beta chains below all came from one sample that was sequenced in a study of technical replicates of blood from a handful of donors. Sequenced by immunoSEQ multiplex PCR; TCRdb stores in-frame clones only, minus some. The table has over 50,000 clones, roughly 94% seen once. The specimen sequenced was T cells isolated from PBMCs. The receptors were sampled from a human donor in good health.

The chain couples TRBV7-6 to TRBJ2-2; D unclear. V shed 4 bases and J shed 0 bases, with 6 bases lying between them. This CDR3 has 14 amino acids. Germline V gene lookup returns CDR1 SGHVS and CDR2 FNYEAQ. The CDR3: CASSSGPNTGELFF. CDR3 sequence (DNA): TGTGCCAGCAGCTCCGGTCCGAACACCGGGGAGCTGTTTTTT.

The chain couples TRBV7-3 to TRBJ1-4; a possible D gene is TRBD1 (6 bases). The CDR3 extends over 16 amino acids. CDR1 and CDR2 (germline): SGHTA, FQGTGA. V lost 5 bases and J 8 bases, leaving 21 bases between the germline ends. CDR3 sequence reads: CASSPFTQGIEEKLFF. In DNA form, the CDR3 reads TGTGCCAGCAGCCCTTTTACACAGGGAATAGAGGAAAAACTGTTTTTT.

The rearrangement uses TRBV18 and TRBJ1-2; possible D gene TRBD1, 6 bases. This CDR3 region has 12 residues. Germline CDR1 reads KGHSH; CDR2 reads LQKENI. V was cut by 5 bases and J by 2 bases, with 6 bases left in between. CDR3 coding DNA: TGTGCCAGCTCAGGGGGCAACTATGGCTACACCTTC. Residues: CASSGGNYGYTF.

The genes are TRBV5-4 and TRBJ2-2, with 9 bases identical to TRBD2. V gave up 0 bases and J gave up 10 bases; unmatched junction bases: 7. The CDR3 is made up of 15 amino acids. Looked up from germline, CDR1 is SGHNT and CDR2 is YYREEE (reference sequence). The CDR3 DNA reads as TGTGCCAGCAGCTTGGAGCGGGAGGTCGGATCGGAGCTGTTTTTT. It encodes CASSLEREVGSELFF.

The chain combines TRBV15 with TRBJ2-1, with D possibly matching TRBD1 (5 bases). Germline V CDR1 and CDR2: LNHNV, YYDKDF (reference sequence). V was shortened by 3 bases and J by 3 bases, with 6 bases between the two germline ends. CDR3 length: 13 amino acids. As DNA, the CDR3 is TGTGCCACCAGCAGCAGGGACTACAATGAGCAGTTCTTC. It yields the protein CATSSRDYNEQFF.

In nucleotides, the CDR3 is TGTGCCAGCAGTTTTGGGCAGACGAACACCGGGGAGCTGTTTTTT. Protein sequence: CASSFGQTNTGELFF. J is TRBJ2-2 and V is TRBV28, with no clear D. CDR3 length: 15 amino acids. Trimming pared 3 bases from V and 0 bases from J, leaving 8 bases between. Per germline, CDR1 MDHEN and CDR2 SYDVKM.

The J gene is TRBJ2-3, the V gene TRBV11-2; 9 positions match TRBD2. Germline V lookup: CDR1 SGHAT, CDR2 FQNNGV. The CDR3 loop spans 14 amino acids. Losses at the gene ends were 5 bases for V and 7 bases for J; bases not matched to a gene: 7. CDR3 residues: CASSPGTSQNTQYF. The CDR3 coding sequence is TGTGCCAGCAGCCCCGGGACTAGCCAGAATACGCAGTATTTT.

CDR3 sequence: CASNKDRAHEKLFF. For the CDR3, the DNA is TGTGCCAGCAATAAGGACAGAGCCCATGAAAAACTGTTTTTT. The chain has TRBV28 and TRBJ1-4; perhaps TRBD1 as D (6 bases). The CDR3 is 14 amino acids. Germline V CDR1 and CDR2: MDHEN, SYDVKM. Trimming removed 7 bases from V and 6 bases from J, with 15 bases in between. The full variable domain, rest sourced from reference TRBV28 and TRBJ1-4, is DVKVTQSSRYLVKRTGEKVFLECVQDMDHENMFWYRQDPGLGLRLIYFSYDVKMKEKGDIPEGYSVSREKKERFSLILESASTNQTSMYLCASNKDRAHEKLFFGSGTQLSVL.

The chain links TRBV6-5 to TRBJ2-5, with a weak D call TRBD1 (7 bases). The CDR3 has 13 residues. With 8 bases removed from V and 5 bases from J, the gap between germline ends came to 15 bases. Germline V gene lookup returns CDR1 MNHEY and CDR2 SVGAGI. CDR3 sequence (DNA): TGTGCCAGCTCGCCAGGGGGGACGGAGACCCAGTACTTC. Translating gives CASSPGGTETQYF.

The chain recombines TRBV11-3 with TRBJ2-7; TRBD1 agrees at 7 bases. The CDR3 is made up of 15 amino acids. Germline assignment: CDR1 SGHNT and CDR2 YENEEA. Losses at the gene ends were 5 bases for V and 6 bases for J; bases not matched to a gene: 13. CDR3 bases: TGTGCCAGCAGCGTTCCGGGACAGTCGGAATCCGAGCAGTACTTC. Residues: CASSVPGQSESEQYF.

CDR3 sequence: CASSYFQGSNQPQHF. The CDR3 DNA is TGTGCCAGCAGTTACTTTCAGGGGAGCAATCAGCCCCAGCATTTT. The rearrangement links TRBV6-5 to TRBJ1-5; D perhaps matches TRBD1 (6 bases). V was trimmed by 1 base and J by 1 base, leaving 8 bases between them. Germline lookup yields CDR1 MNHEY and CDR2 SVGAGI. CDR3 length: 15 amino acids.

V usage is TRBV28 and J usage is TRBJ2-7, with 7 bases aligning to TRBD1. Per germline, CDR1 MDHEN and CDR2 SYDVKM. The CDR3 contains 16 residues. Trimming at V came to 6 bases and at J to 7 bases, leaving 18 bases not matched to a gene. The CDR3 DNA reads TGTGCCAGCAGCCCTCCCCGTTTACAGGGGATTTGGGAGCAGTACTTC. Amino acid sequence: CASSPPRLQGIWEQYF.

This chain links TRBV7-9 with TRBJ1-3, with D hard to call. This CDR3 is 15 amino acids long. Germline CDR1 is SEHNR and CDR2 is FQNEAQ (reference sequence). With 0 bases removed from V and 0 bases from J, the gap between germline ends came to 6 bases. CDR3 DNA sequence: TGTGCCAGCAGCTTAGCCGGTAGCTCTGGAAACACCATATATTTT. It specifies CASSLAGSSGNTIYF.

The chain couples TRBV13 to TRBJ2-5; 13 bases map to TRBD2. The V and J ends lost 1 base and 3 bases, in that order; junction bases with no gene match: 11. Germline V gives CDR1 PRHDT, CDR2 FYEKMQ (reference sequence). CDR3 size: 19 residues. As DNA, the CDR3 is TGTGCCAGCAGCTTAGCCGGGACTAGCGGGGCGGGTAACGAAGAGACCCAGTACTTC. Its protein is CASSLAGTSGAGNEETQYF.

The table lists this clone with a few counts. The chain's CDR3 is CASSFRDLHRENTGELFF. CDR3 DNA sequence: TGTGCCAGCAGCTTCCGAGACCTGCACAGGGAGAACACCGGGGAGCTGTTTTTT. The chain couples TRBV5-4 to TRBJ2-2; a weak D match, TRBD1 (6 bases). Trimming stripped 2 bases from V and 1 base from J, with 18 bases between. Germline V CDR1 and CDR2: SGHNT, YYREEE (reference sequence). The CDR3 runs to 18 residues.

The chain joins TRBV6-5 to TRBJ1-2, with a possible D match to TRBD1 (5 bases). CDR1 and CDR2 from the germline V gene are MNHEY and SVGAGI. The CDR3 extends over 13 amino acids. Trimming pared 0 bases from V and 5 bases from J, leaving 7 bases between. The CDR3 region is CASSYSTAYGYTF. The DNA of the CDR3 is TGTGCCAGCAGTTACTCGACAGCTTATGGCTACACCTTC.

The V gene is TRBV12-5, the J gene TRBJ2-1; 8 nucleotides agree with TRBD2. Germline CDR1 LGHNT, CDR2 FRNRAP. Losses at the gene ends were 6 bases for V and 6 bases for J; bases not matched to a gene: 13. The CDR3 sequence is 16 residues long. CDR3 nucleotides: TGTGCTAGTGGCTGGGGAGCGGGAGATTCGCTCAATGAGCAGTTCTTC. The encoded protein is CASGWGAGDSLNEQFF.

The CDR3 protein is CASSDSPMNTEAFF. The CDR3 DNA is TGCGCCAGCAGTGACAGTCCCATGAACACTGAAGCTTTCTTT. The chain couples TRBV10-1 to TRBJ1-1, with D unresolved. V was cut by 3 bases and J by 0 bases, with 8 bases left in between. The CDR3 has 14 amino acids. Germline V gene sequence: CDR1 WNHNN, CDR2 SYGVQD (reference sequence).

This clone has just one count. The CDR3 DNA reads as TGTGCCAGCAGCCCCGAAGGAGGACAGGTCTACAATGAGCAGTTCTTC. The encoded protein is CASSPEGGQVYNEQFF. The chain has TRBV5-4 and TRBJ2-1; 7 bases are a match to TRBD1. Germline trimming cut 4 bases from V and 3 bases from J; bases unmatched to any gene: 10. There are 16 residues in the CDR3. CDR1 SGHNT and CDR2 YYREEE come from the germline V gene (reference sequence).

The chain employs TRBV13 and TRBJ2-1; 7 bases map to TRBD1. The CDR3 extends over 16 amino acids. CDR1 is PRHDT and CDR2 is FYEKMQ in the germline V gene (reference sequence). Germline trimming cut 5 bases from V and 9 bases from J; bases unmatched to any gene: 16. CDR3 sequence reads: CASSTRGTGDLGEQFF. DNA of the CDR3: TGTGCCAGCAGCACGCGTGGAACAGGGGATCTTGGTGAGCAGTTCTTC.

This clone showed up just a few times. The chain links TRBV10-3 to TRBJ1-1; the match to TRBD1 covers 8 bases. With 6 bases clipped from V and 3 bases from J, the junction kept 9 bases outside the gene matches. The germline CDR1 and CDR2 sequences are ENHRY and SYGVKD. The CDR3 is 15 amino acids. This chain's CDR3 is CAISYSGGDDTEAFF. The CDR3, as DNA: TGTGCCATCAGCTACTCAGGGGGCGATGACACTGAAGCTTTCTTT.

This chain uses TRBV5-4 with TRBJ1-1; unclear D gene. Trimming removed 0 bases at V and 4 bases at J, with 7 bases between. Looked up from germline, CDR1 is SGHNT and CDR2 is YYREEE (reference sequence). The CDR3 consists of 13 residues. This CDR3 is CASSLGGTTEAFF. The CDR3, as DNA: TGTGCCAGCAGCTTGGGAGGTACCACTGAAGCTTTCTTT.

The chain combines TRBV5-1 with TRBJ1-1; 7 bases map to TRBD1. The CDR3 sequence is 19 residues long. J gave up 3 bases and V 4 bases, and 21 bases lay outside the gene matches. Germline lookup yields CDR1 SGHRS and CDR2 YFSETQ. CDR3 residues: CASSTTPGQQRAGDTEAFF. The DNA of the CDR3 is TGCGCCAGCAGCACCACACCGGGACAGCAAAGGGCTGGGGACACTGAAGCTTTCTTT.

This rearrangement joins TRBV6-5 to TRBJ2-3; TRBD2 aligns across 10 bases. The CDR3 consists of 16 residues. Germline CDR1 and CDR2: MNHEY and SVGAGI. V was pared by 1 base and J by 4 bases, with 5 bases of the junction left unmatched. The CDR3 DNA is TGTGCCAGCAGTTACTTCGCTAGCGGGAGATCAGATACGCAGTATTTT. Protein product: CASSYFASGRSDTQYF.

This chain connects TRBV10-1 to TRBJ2-1; TRBD1 agrees at 9 bases. Germline V gives CDR1 WNHNN, CDR2 SYGVQD (reference sequence). V was pared by 5 bases and J by 5 bases, with 10 bases of the junction left unmatched. The CDR3 totals 16 residues. The chain's CDR3 is CASSLTGGYLNNEQFF. The CDR3 DNA reads TGCGCCAGCAGTCTCACAGGGGGCTACCTGAACAATGAGCAGTTCTTC.

The genes are TRBV7-3 and TRBJ1-6, with D perhaps TRBD1 (5 bases). Trimming cost V 1 base and J 10 bases, with 11 bases left between them. The V gene's germline CDR1 is SGHTA and CDR2 FQGTGA. The CDR3 has 14 amino acids. CDR3 DNA: TGTGCCAGCAGCTTAAACGGCAGGGAATCACCCCTCCACTTT. Amino acids: CASSLNGRESPLHF.

The chain carries TRBV5-6 and TRBJ1-1; D unresolved. Germline lookup yields CDR1 SGHDT and CDR2 YYEEEE. Trimming shortened V by 0 bases and J by 1 base, and 7 bases separated the two germline ends. The length of the CDR3 is 14 residues. In nucleotides, the CDR3 is TGTGCCAGCAGCTTGGTTCAGGCGAACACTGAAGCTTTCTTT. Its protein is CASSLVQANTEAFF.

This sequence joins TRBV7-9 and TRBJ2-1, with 11 positions matching TRBD2. Germline V CDR1 and CDR2: SEHNR, FQNEAQ (reference sequence). Unmatched junction bases numbered 4, after V lost 5 bases and J lost 1 base. This CDR3 contains 16 residues. DNA for the CDR3: TGTGCCAGCAGCACCCGACTAGCGGGGTCCTACAATGAGCAGTTCTTC. Protein: CASSTRLAGSYNEQFF.

The V call is TRBV5-4, the J call TRBJ2-3, with a possible D match to TRBD1 (5 bases). Between the trimmed V and J ends, which lost 4 bases and 7 bases, there was a span of 19 bases. This CDR3 contains 15 residues. Germline CDR1 reads SGHNT; CDR2 reads YYREEE (reference sequence). Here the CDR3 DNA reads TGTGCCAGCAGCGATTCAGGCCAGGGATGGAATACGCAGTATTTT. Translation gives CASSDSGQGWNTQYF.

This clone was seen only a few times. This sequence joins TRBV28 and TRBJ1-2; no reliable D call. This CDR3 is built from 14 residues. The germline V gene encodes CDR1 MDHEN and CDR2 SYDVKM. V dropped 2 bases and J dropped 3 bases, with 10 bases sitting between them. The CDR3: CASSLPYGDYGYTF. The CDR3 coding sequence is TGTGCCAGCAGTTTACCCTACGGGGACTATGGCTACACCTTC.

V usage is TRBV15 and J usage is TRBJ1-1; a possible D gene is TRBD1 (6 bases). Deletions cut 4 bases from V and 7 bases from J, with 16 bases between. The CDR3 loop spans 14 amino acids. Germline CDR1 is LNHNV and CDR2 is YYDKDF (reference sequence). CDR3 sequence reads: CATSKHDRQGEAFF. CDR3 DNA: TGTGCCACCAGCAAGCACGACAGGCAAGGTGAAGCTTTCTTT.

V usage is TRBV7-8 and J usage is TRBJ2-4, with 11 bases matching TRBD2. Germline-derived CDR1 and CDR2 are SGHVS and FQNEAQ. The CDR3 extends over 15 amino acids. The V segment lost 5 bases and the J segment 13 bases; nucleotides outside the gene matches: 13. The CDR3 reads CASSPIAGGYGNQYF. CDR3 in DNA: TGTGCCAGCAGCCCCATAGCGGGGGGGTATGGAAACCAGTACTTC.